Listed below are T cell receptor beta chains from one sample, sequenced in a study of long-term antiretroviral therapy in people with HIV. Generated by immunoSEQ multiplex PCR, the TCRdb table keeps only in-frame clones and is missing some. The data hold roughly 20,000 clones, with approximately 76% observed a single time. Sequenced here: unsorted PBMCs, sampled around 1.7 years before starting antiretroviral therapy. The receptors here all came from a woman in her forties with HIV. The CDR3 runs from the conserved cysteine through the conserved F or W. The order of the fields is V gene, D gene, J gene, clone size, CDR3 protein, CDR3 DNA. D genes are given only for firm matches. Size is stated for part of the rows, as once, few or many counts, or as a class when the clone is expanded.

V: TRBV30; D: NA; J: TRBJ1-1; size: once; CDR3: CAWSVQTEAFF; DNA: TGTGCCTGGAGTGTTCAGACTGAAGCTTTCTTT
V: TRBV11-2; D: NA; J: TRBJ2-7; size: NA; CDR3: CASSSGTPYEQYF; DNA: TGTGCCAGCAGCTCTGGGACACCCTACGAGCAGTACTTC
V: TRBV10-3; D: TRBD2; J: TRBJ2-7; size: NA; CDR3: CATGEGSSGRRYEQYF; DNA: TGTGCCACAGGAGAGGGCTCTAGCGGGAGAAGATACGAGCAGTACTTC
V: TRBV9; D: NA; J: TRBJ2-7; size: NA; CDR3: CASSPQVSSYEQYF; DNA: TGTGCCAGCAGCCCACAGGTGAGCTCCTACGAGCAGTACTTC
V: TRBV7-9; D: NA; J: TRBJ2-4; size: NA; CDR3: CASSLGAGIQYF; DNA: TGTGCCAGCAGCTTAGGGGCGGGCATTCAGTACTTC
V: TRBV6-5; D: NA; J: TRBJ1-2; size: NA; CDR3: CASSYSGAPGYGYTF; DNA: TGTGCCAGCAGTTACTCCGGGGCGCCTGGCTATGGCTACACCTTC
V: TRBV30; D: NA; J: TRBJ1-1; size: once; CDR3: CAWMGGDTEAFF; DNA: TGTGCCTGGATGGGAGGGGACACTGAAGCTTTCTTT
V: TRBV30; D: NA; J: TRBJ2-1; size: NA; CDR3: CAWSGTGPSDFSNEQFF; DNA: TGTGCCTGGAGTGGAACTGGGCCTAGCGATTTCTCCAATGAGCAGTTCTTC
V: TRBV19; D: NA; J: TRBJ2-2; size: NA; CDR3: CASSMPVYSNTGELFF; DNA: TGTGCCAGTAGTATGCCCGTATATTCAAACACCGGGGAGCTGTTTTTT
V: TRBV2; D: TRBD2; J: TRBJ2-1; size: NA; CDR3: CASSELASGSFGEQFF; DNA: TGTGCCAGCAGTGAACTAGCTAGCGGGAGTTTTGGTGAGCAGTTCTTC
V: TRBV7-9; D: TRBD1; J: TRBJ2-3; size: NA; CDR3: CASSSLSGQGATDTQYF; DNA: TGTGCCAGCAGCTCTCTGAGCGGACAGGGTGCCACAGATACGCAGTATTTT
V: TRBV29-1; D: NA; J: TRBJ2-7; size: NA; CDR3: CSVAQGLYEQYF; DNA: TGCAGCGTTGCCCAGGGGCTCTACGAGCAGTACTTC
V: TRBV11-2; D: TRBD1; J: TRBJ2-1; size: once; CDR3: CASSLVAPRDSGILDEQFF; DNA: TGTGCCAGCAGCTTAGTTGCCCCTAGGGACAGCGGCATCCTCGATGAGCAGTTCTTC